This TCR beta chain was found in a study of T cell responses to AZD1222 COVID-19 vaccine. The method was immunoSEQ multiplex PCR; TCRdb's version includes in-frame clones alone and lacks a portion of them. The sample yields around 200,000 clones, around 94% seen once. The CDR3 runs to 18 residues. Germline values: CDR1 LGHNT, CDR2 FRNRAP. Deletions cut 3 bases from V and 5 bases from J, with 25 bases between. The source was peripheral blood, collected 28 days after the second AZD1222 dose. The rearrangement joins TRBV12-5 to TRBJ2-5, with a tentative D call TRBD2 (7 bases). This clonotype originated in an adult who received the AZD1222 COVID-19 vaccine. CDR3 loop: CASGLVPLGGRAVETQYF. CDR3 nucleotides: TGTGCTAGTGGTTTAGTTCCTCTAGGGGGGAGGGCCGTGGAGACCCAGTACTTC.